Each of the 9 T cell receptor beta chains below was sequenced from the same sample in a study of blood T cells in healthy people across ages. A second roughly 6 to 12 cycle PCR used barcoded and J-beta primers. MiXCR, run by TCRdb on the 5' RACE reads, gives a single entry per CDR3 protein. There are around 780,000 distinct CDR3 sequences in the sample; about 56% occur only once, and around a quarter lies in the top ten. The sequenced sample was blood. The receptors here all came from a man aged 35-49 years in good health.

The J gene is TRBJ2-3, the V gene TRBV5-1; 12 nucleotides line up with TRBD1. The CDR3 has 15 amino acids. Germline CDR1 and CDR2: SGHRS and YFSETQ. The ends lost 2 bases at V and 14 bases at J; junction bases unmatched: 12. The CDR3 nucleotides are TGCGCCAGCAGCTTAGATGGGACAGGGGGCGAGGTCTGGTATTTT. Encoded protein: CASSLDGTGGEVWYF.

The chain carries TRBV7-8 and TRBJ1-5, with 9 nucleotides matching TRBD1. With 2 bases clipped from V and 1 base from J, the junction kept 3 bases outside the gene matches. The CDR3 sequence is 16 residues long. Germline loops: CDR1 SGHVS, CDR2 FQNEAQ. CDR3 amino acids: CASSLQTGGSNQPQHF. The DNA of the CDR3 is TGTGCCAGCAGCTTACAAACAGGGGGCAGCAATCAGCCCCAGCATTTT.

Ten or more counts support this clonotype. This chain uses TRBV20-1 with TRBJ2-3, with D tentatively TRBD2 (6 bases). CDR1 DFQATT and CDR2 SNEGSKA come from the germline V gene (reference sequence). The CDR3 covers 15 residues. Trimming left V 3 bases short and J 1 base short, with 14 bases between. The DNA of the CDR3 is TGCAGTGCTAGTAGGCGGGGTCAAGGCACAGATACGCAGTATTTT. Translation: CSASRRGQGTDTQYF.

V gene TRBV6-2 or TRBV6-3 combines with J gene TRBJ2-5; 15 bases align to TRBD2. Germline CDR1 and CDR2: MNHEY and SVGEGT. This CDR3 is 16 amino acids long. After removal of 5 bases from V and 11 bases from J, the junction contained 12 bases not matched to a gene. CDR3 DNA: TGTGCCAGCAGTACCGGACTAGCGGGAGGGCCGGTTGAGCAGTACTTC. It yields the protein CASSTGLAGGPVEQYF.

To note about this clonotype: A read error may be the cause here, since a much bigger clone is one base away. This sequence joins TRBV7-2 and TRBJ2-3; 11 bases line up with TRBD2. This CDR3 contains 16 residues. Germline CDR1 is SGHTA and CDR2 is FQGNSA. After removal of 1 base from V and 6 bases from J, the junction contained 6 bases not matched to a gene. CDR3 DNA sequence: TGTGCCAGCAGCTTAGTGCCGTCTAGCGGGAGGGATACGCAGTATTTT. Protein sequence: CASSLVPSSGRDTQYF.

The chain uses TRBV24-1 and TRBJ1-4, with 7 bases identical to TRBD1. V lost 5 bases and J lost 7; bases outside the gene matches: 12. The CDR3 totals 16 residues. The germline gives CDR1 KGHDR, CDR2 SFDVKD. The CDR3 sequence is CATSAGNRGVGEKLFF. DNA for the CDR3: TGTGCCACCAGTGCCGGGAACAGGGGCGTAGGTGAAAAACTGTTTTTT.

The chain has TRBV7-9 and TRBJ2-3, with 7 bases matching TRBD2. This CDR3 has 18 residues. Trimming took 4 bases from V and 0 from J; bases not matched to a gene: 13. From germline, CDR1 is SEHNR and CDR2 FQNEAQ (reference sequence). CDR3: CASSSPLTGGLSTDTQYF. The CDR3 nucleotides read TGTGCCAGCAGCTCCCCCTTGACGGGGGGACTTAGCACAGATACGCAGTATTTT.

The V call is TRBV28, the J call TRBJ2-7, with a tentative D call TRBD2 (6 bases). The CDR3 length is 14 residues. V was shortened by 6 bases and J by 2 bases, with 14 bases between the two germline ends. The germline CDR1 and CDR2 sequences are MDHEN and SYDVKM. The CDR3 DNA is TGTGCCAGCAGCCCTCGCGGGACCCCCTACGAGCAGTACTTC. It specifies CASSPRGTPYEQYF.

V gene TRBV28 combines with J gene TRBJ2-6; maybe TRBD1 (6 bases). V lost 8 bases and J lost 6, with 20 bases in between. CDR1 and CDR2 from the germline V gene are MDHEN and SYDVKM. The CDR3 extends over 16 amino acids. The CDR3 here is CASRTVSISSANVLTF. CDR3 DNA sequence: TGTGCCAGCCGGACAGTCTCAATAAGTTCGGCCAACGTCCTGACTTTC. The entire variable domain, with the rest obtained from reference TRBV28 and TRBJ2-6, is as follows: DVKVTQSSRYLVKRTGEKVFLECVQDMDHENMFWYRQDPGLGLRLIYFSYDVKMKEKGDIPEGYSVSREKKERFSLILESASTNQTSMYLCASRTVSISSANVLTFGAGSRLTVL.